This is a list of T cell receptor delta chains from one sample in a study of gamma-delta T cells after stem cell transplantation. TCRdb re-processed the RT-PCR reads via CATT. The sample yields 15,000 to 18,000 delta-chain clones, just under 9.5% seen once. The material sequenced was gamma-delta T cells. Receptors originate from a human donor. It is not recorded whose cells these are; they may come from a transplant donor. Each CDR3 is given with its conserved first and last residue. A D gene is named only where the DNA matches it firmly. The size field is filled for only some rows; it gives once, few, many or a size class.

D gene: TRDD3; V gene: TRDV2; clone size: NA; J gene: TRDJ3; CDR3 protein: CACDTVRGDTPSWDTRQMFF; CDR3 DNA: TGTGCCTGTGATACCGTAAGGGGGGATACACCTTCCTGGGACACCCGACAGATGTTTTTC
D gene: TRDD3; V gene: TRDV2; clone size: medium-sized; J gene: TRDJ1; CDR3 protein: CACDTLMGDSYTDKLIF; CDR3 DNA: TGTGCCTGTGACACCTTGATGGGGGATTCGTACACCGATAAACTCATCTTT
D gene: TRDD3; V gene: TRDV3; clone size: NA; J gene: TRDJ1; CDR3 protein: CASSSYDRGDRSGKLIF; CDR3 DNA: TGTGCCAGCTCCTCCTACGACCGGGGGGATAGAAGCGGTAAACTCATCTTT
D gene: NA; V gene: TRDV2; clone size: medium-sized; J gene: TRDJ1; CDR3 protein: CACDTVAGHQGAPRTDKLIF; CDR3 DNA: TGTGCCTGTGACACGGTCGCAGGGCACCAAGGGGCCCCCAGGACCGATAAACTCATCTTT
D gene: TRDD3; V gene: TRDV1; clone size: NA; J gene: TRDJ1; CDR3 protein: CACEEISRAWGDTDKLIF; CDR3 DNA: TGTGCTTGTGAGGAGATTTCGCGTGCCTGGGGGGACACCGATAAACTCATCTTT
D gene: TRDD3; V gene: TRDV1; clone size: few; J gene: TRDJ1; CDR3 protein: CALGNSKGTFLTSTGGYGRSRTPWYTDKLIF; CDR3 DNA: TGTGCTCTTGGGAACTCAAAGGGGACATTCCTAACAAGTACTGGGGGATACGGGAGGTCCCGCACCCCCTGGTACACCGATAAACTCATCTTT
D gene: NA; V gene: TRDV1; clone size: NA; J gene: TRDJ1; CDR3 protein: CASGFRRGTGEALIF; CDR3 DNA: TGTGCTAGTGGGTTTAGGAGAGGGACGGGGGAAGCACTCATCTTT
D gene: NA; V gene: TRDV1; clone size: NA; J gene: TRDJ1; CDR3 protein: CAIGEDSMKRRGTSPYTDKLIF; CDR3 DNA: TGTGCTATTGGGGAAGATTCTATGAAAAGACGAGGTACGAGTCCTTACACCGATAAACTCATCTTT
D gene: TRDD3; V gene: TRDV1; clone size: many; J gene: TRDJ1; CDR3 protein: CALGNSFNWGIQGYTDKLIF; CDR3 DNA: TGTGCTCTTGGGAATAGCTTCAACTGGGGGATACAGGGGTACACCGATAAACTCATCTTT
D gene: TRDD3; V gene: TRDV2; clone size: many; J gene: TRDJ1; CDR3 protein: CACDPLLGGDTDKLIF; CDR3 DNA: TGTGCCTGTGACCCACTACTGGGGGGGGATACCGATAAACTCATCTTT
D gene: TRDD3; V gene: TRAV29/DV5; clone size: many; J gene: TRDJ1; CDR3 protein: CAASSHPGGYDTDKLIF; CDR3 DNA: TGTGCAGCCTCTTCCCACCCTGGGGGATACGACACCGATAAACTCATCTTT
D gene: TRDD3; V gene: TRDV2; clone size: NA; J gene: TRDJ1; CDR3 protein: CACDSLGDKGADKLIF; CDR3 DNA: TGTGCCTGTGACTCGCTGGGGGATAAAGGAGCCGATAAACTCATCTTT
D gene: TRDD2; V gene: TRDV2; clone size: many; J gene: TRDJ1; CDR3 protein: CACDTVPTPVVLYTDNLIF; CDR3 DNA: TGTGCCTGTGACACCGTTCCTACTCCTGTGGTATTGTACACCGATAACCTCATCTTT
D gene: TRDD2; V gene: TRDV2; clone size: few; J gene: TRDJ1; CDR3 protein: CACDPLPTGDPMSDKLIF; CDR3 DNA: TGTGCCTGTGATCCCCTTCCTACCGGGGACCCCATGTCCGATAAACTCATCTTT
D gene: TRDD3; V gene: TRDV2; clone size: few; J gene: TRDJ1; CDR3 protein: CACDTVTGGYGVYTDNLIF; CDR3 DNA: TGTGCCTGTGACACCGTTACTGGGGGATACGGTGTGTACACCGATAACCTCATCTTT
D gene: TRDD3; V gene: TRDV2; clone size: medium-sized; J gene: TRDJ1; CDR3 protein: CACDFVWGIRNVSDKLIF; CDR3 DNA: TGTGCCTGTGACTTCGTATGGGGGATACGCAACGTTTCAGATAAACTCATCTTT
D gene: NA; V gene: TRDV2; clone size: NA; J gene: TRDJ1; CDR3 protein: CACDNRGGETRSYTDKLIF; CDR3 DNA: TGTGCCTGTGACAACAGGGGGGGGGAGACCCGCTCGTACACCGATAAACTCATCTTT
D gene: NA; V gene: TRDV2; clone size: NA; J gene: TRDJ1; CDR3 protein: CACGKSKDWVREGDTDKLIF; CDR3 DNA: TGTGCCTGTGGCAAAAGCAAGGACTGGGTGAGAGAAGGGGACACCGATAAACTCATCTTT
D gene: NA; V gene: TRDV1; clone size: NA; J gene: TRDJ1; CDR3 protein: CALTGDGIRTPMVEPIELDKLIF; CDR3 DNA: TGTGCTCTGACAGGGGACGGCATCAGGACGCCCATGGTGGAGCCCATCGAGCTCGATAAACTCATCTTT
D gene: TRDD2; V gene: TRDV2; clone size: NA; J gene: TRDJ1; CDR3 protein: CACDQLPSGALSTYTDTLIF; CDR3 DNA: TGTGCCTGTGACCAACTTCCTAGCGGGGCCTTGTCGACCTACACCGATACACTCATCTTT